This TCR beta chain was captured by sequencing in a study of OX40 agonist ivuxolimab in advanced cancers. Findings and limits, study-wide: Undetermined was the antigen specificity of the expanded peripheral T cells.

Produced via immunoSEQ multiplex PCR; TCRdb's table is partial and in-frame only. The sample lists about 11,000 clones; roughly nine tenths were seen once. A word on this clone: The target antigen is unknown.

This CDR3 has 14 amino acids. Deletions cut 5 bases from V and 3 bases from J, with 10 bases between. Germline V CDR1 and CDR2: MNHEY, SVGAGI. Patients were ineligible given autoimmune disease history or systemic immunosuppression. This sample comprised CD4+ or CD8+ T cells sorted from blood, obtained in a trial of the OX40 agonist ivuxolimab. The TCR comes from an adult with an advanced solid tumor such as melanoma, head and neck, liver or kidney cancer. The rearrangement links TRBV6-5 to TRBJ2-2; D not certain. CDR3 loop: CASSPFPDTGELFF. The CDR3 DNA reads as TGTGCCAGCAGTCCCTTCCCAGACACCGGGGAGCTGTTTTTT.